The rows below give T cell receptor beta chains drawn from one sample of a study of CD8 T cells in ankylosing spondylitis. TCRdb redid the calling of the 5' RACE reads with MiXCR, one entry per CDR3 protein. The sample has 700,000 to 850,000 distinct CDR3 sequences, roughly 12% seen once. The sequenced sample was blood, either unsorted or a sorted T cell fraction (not recorded which). These receptors all stem from a male donor with ankylosing spondylitis. CDR3s include the opening cysteine and the closing phenylalanine or tryptophan. A D gene is named only where the DNA matches it firmly. Clone size is stated in some rows and not others, as once, few, many or a class when expanded.

CASTPHGTANEKLFF,TGTGCCAGCACTCCCCACGGGACAGCGAATGAAAAACTGTTTTTT,15,TRBV28,.,TRBD1,TRBJ1-4
CSARVGRYNEQFF,TGCAGTGCTAGAGTTGGGCGGTACAATGAGCAGTTCTTC,13,TRBV20-1,few,.,TRBJ2-1
CASSYSSSGRDNEQFF,TGTGCCAGCAGTTACTCGAGTAGCGGGAGGGACAATGAGCAGTTCTTC,16,TRBV6-5,few,TRBD2,TRBJ2-1
CATPEGCSYNEQFF,TGTGCTACCCCGGAGGGGTGCTCCTACAATGAGCAGTTCTTC,14,TRBV12-5,.,.,TRBJ2-1
CASRPRQGVGQPQHF,TGTGCCAGCAGGCCTCGACAGGGAGTAGGACAGCCCCAGCATTTT,15,TRBV6-1,.,TRBD1,TRBJ1-5
CAITPTGYYGYTF,TGTGCCATCACCCCGACAGGCTACTATGGCTACACCTTC,13,TRBV10-3,many,.,TRBJ1-2
CASSPRREHQPQHF,TGTGCCAGCTCACCGAGGAGAGAACATCAGCCCCAGCATTTT,14,TRBV18,.,.,TRBJ1-5
CSASSTSGNLPPGELFF,TGCAGTGCTAGTAGCACTAGCGGGAACCTACCCCCCGGGGAGCTGTTTTTT,17,TRBV20-1,few,TRBD2,TRBJ2-2
CASSYSYRQGNEKLFF,TGTGCCAGCAGTTACTCGTACCGGCAGGGTAATGAAAAACTGTTTTTT,16,TRBV6-5,.,.,TRBJ1-4
CSARGDLKDAGYYEQYF,TGCAGTGCTAGAGGGGATTTGAAGGATGCCGGCTACTACGAGCAGTACTTC,17,TRBV20-1,.,.,TRBJ2-7
CASSFGTANTGELFF,TGCGCCAGCAGCTTCGGGACAGCGAACACCGGGGAGCTGTTTTTT,15,TRBV5-1,many,TRBD1,TRBJ2-2
CASSQDQRNTEAFF,TGCGCCAGCAGCCAAGATCAGAGGAACACTGAAGCTTTCTTT,14,TRBV4-3,.,.,TRBJ1-1
CASSLDRERQPQHF,TGTGCCAGCAGCCTAGACAGGGAAAGACAGCCCCAGCATTTT,14,TRBV27,.,TRBD1,TRBJ1-5
CASSVSGLGNQPQHF,TGTGCCAGCAGTGTATCGGGTCTTGGCAATCAGCCCCAGCATTTT,15,TRBV6-1,.,.,TRBJ1-5
CASRRTSGTQETQYF,TGCGCCAGCAGGAGAACTAGCGGAACCCAAGAGACCCAGTACTTC,15,TRBV5-1,few,TRBD2,TRBJ2-5
CASSSYTGQPYEQYF,TGTGCCAGCAGCTCTTACACGGGACAACCCTACGAGCAGTACTTC,15,TRBV7-2,.,.,TRBJ2-7
CASSLGRTVNSPLHF,TGTGCCAGCAGCTTAGGAAGGACGGTTAATTCACCCCTCCACTTT,15,TRBV7-9,.,.,TRBJ1-6
CSATGTGDTEAFF,TGCAGTGCTACCGGGACAGGGGACACTGAAGCTTTCTTT,13,TRBV20-1,few,TRBD1,TRBJ1-1
CASSPNIAREETQYF,TGTGCCAGCTCACCGAACATAGCTCGAGAAGAGACCCAGTACTTC,15,TRBV18,.,.,TRBJ2-5
CASSYSMVENTIYF,TGTGCCAGCAGTTACTCCATGGTGGAAAACACCATATATTTT,14,TRBV6-5,few,.,TRBJ1-3
CASSYSAGRATEAFF,TGTGCCAGCAGTTACTCGGCAGGGCGGGCCACTGAAGCTTTCTTT,15,TRBV6-5,few,.,TRBJ1-1
CASSPIGQGAGTDTQYF,TGTGCCAGCTCACCAATCGGGCAGGGGGCCGGCACAGATACGCAGTATTTT,17,TRBV18,.,TRBD1,TRBJ2-3
CSVAGPAEKLFF,TGCAGCGTTGCTGGGCCCGCCGAAAAACTGTTTTTT,12,TRBV29-1,few,.,TRBJ1-4